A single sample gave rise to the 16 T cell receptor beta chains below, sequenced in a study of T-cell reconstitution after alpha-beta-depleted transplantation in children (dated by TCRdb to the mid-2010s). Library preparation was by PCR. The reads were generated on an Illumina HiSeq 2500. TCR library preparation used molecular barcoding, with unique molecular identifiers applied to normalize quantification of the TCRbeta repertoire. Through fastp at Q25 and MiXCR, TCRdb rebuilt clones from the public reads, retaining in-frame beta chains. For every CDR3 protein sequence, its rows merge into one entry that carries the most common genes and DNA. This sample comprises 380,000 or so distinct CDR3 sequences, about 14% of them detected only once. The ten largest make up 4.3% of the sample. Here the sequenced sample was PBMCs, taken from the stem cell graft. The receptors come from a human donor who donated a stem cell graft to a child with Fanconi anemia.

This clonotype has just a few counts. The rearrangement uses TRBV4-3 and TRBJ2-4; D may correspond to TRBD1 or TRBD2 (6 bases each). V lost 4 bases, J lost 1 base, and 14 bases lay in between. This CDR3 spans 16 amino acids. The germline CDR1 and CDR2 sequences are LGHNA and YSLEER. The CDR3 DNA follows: TGCGCCAGCAGCCCAGGGGTGGGGAGGGCCAAAAACATTCAGTACTTC. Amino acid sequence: CASSPGVGRAKNIQYF.

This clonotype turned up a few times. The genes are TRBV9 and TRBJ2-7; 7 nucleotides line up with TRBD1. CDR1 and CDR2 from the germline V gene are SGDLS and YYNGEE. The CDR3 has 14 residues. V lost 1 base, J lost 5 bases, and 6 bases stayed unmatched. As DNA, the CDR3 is TGTGCCAGCAGCGTAAGCCCTCAGGGGGACGAGCAGTACTTC. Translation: CASSVSPQGDEQYF.

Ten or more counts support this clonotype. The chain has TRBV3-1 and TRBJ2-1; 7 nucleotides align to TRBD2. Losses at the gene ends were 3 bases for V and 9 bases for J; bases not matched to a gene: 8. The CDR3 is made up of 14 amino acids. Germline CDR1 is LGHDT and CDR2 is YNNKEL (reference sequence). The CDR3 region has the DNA TGTGCCAGCAGCCACCGACTAGCCATTCTTGAGCAGTTCTTC. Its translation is CASSHRLAILEQFF.

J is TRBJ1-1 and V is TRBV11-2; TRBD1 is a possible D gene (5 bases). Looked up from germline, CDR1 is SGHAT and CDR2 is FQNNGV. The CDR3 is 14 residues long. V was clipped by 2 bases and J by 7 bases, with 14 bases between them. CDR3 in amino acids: CASSLKGEVDEAFF. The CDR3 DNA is TGTGCCAGCAGCTTAAAAGGGGAAGTTGATGAAGCTTTCTTT.

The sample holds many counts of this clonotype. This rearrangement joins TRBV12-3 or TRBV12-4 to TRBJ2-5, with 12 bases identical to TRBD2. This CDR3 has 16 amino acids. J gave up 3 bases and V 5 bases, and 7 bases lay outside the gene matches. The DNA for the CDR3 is TGTGCCAGCAGTCCTAGCGGGGGGGCCAATAAAGAGACCCAGTACTTC. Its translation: CASSPSGGANKETQYF.

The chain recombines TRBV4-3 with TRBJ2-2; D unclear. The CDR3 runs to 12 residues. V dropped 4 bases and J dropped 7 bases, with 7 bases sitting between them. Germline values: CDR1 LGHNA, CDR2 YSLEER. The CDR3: CASSPGNGELFF. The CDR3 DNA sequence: TGCGCCAGCAGCCCCGGAAACGGGGAGCTGTTTTTT.

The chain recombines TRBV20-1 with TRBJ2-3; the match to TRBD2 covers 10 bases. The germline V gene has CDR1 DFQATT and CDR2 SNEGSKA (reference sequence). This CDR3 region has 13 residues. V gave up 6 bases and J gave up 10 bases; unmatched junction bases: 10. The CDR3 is CSALGVAGGPQYF. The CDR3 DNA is TGCAGTGCCCTCGGGGTAGCGGGGGGCCCGCAGTATTTT.

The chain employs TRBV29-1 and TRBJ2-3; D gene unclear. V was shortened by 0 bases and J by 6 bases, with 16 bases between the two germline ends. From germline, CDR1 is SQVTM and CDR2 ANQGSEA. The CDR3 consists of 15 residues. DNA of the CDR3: TGCAGCGTTGAAGATCGAAAAGGGCTGGTGGATACGCAGTATTTT. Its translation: CSVEDRKGLVDTQYF.

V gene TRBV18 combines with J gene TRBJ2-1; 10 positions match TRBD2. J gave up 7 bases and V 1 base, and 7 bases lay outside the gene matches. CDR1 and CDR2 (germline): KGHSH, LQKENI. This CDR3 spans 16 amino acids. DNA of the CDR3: TGTGCCAGCTCACCACGAGAAGCGGGAGGGCAGAATGAGCAGTTCTTC. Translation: CASSPREAGGQNEQFF.

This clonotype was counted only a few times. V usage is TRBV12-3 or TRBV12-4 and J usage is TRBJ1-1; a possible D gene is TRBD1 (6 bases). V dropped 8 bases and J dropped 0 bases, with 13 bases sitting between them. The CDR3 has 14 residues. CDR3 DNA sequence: TGTGCCAGCCGGAGGGGACATCTGAACACTGAAGCTTTCTTT. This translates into CASRRGHLNTEAFF.

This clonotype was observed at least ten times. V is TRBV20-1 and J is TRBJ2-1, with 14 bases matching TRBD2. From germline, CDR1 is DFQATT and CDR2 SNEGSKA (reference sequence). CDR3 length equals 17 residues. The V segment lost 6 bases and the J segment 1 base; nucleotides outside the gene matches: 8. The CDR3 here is CSARGTSGGNSYNEQFF. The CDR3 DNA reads TGCAGTGCCAGGGGGACTAGCGGGGGCAATTCCTACAATGAGCAGTTCTTC.

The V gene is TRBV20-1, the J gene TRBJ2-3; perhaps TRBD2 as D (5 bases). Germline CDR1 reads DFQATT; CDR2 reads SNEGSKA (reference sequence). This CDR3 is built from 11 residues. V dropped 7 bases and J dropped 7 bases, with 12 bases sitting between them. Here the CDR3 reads CSVNIANTQYF. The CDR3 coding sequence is TGCAGTGTCAATATAGCGAATACGCAGTATTTT.

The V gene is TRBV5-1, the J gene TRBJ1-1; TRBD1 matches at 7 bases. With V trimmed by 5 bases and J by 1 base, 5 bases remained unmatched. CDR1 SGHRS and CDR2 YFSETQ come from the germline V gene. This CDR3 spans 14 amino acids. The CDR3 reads CASSYGQENTEAFF. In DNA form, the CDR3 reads TGCGCCAGCAGTTATGGACAGGAGAACACTGAAGCTTTCTTT.

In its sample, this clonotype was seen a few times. The CDR3 is CASSQGTNRVGGNTIYF. The CDR3, as DNA: TGTGCCAGCAGCCAAGGAACAAACAGGGTGGGTGGAAACACCATATATTTT. The gene calls are TRBV3-1 and TRBJ1-3, with D maybe TRBD1 (6 bases). With 1 base removed from V and 3 bases from J, the gap between germline ends came to 16 bases. This CDR3 is 17 amino acids long. Germline CDR1 LGHDT, CDR2 YNNKEL (reference sequence).

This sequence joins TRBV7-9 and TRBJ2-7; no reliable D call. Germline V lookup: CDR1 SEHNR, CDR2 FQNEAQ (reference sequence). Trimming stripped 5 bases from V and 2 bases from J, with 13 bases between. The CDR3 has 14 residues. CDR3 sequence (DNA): TGTGCCAGCAGCCTCGAGGCGGAAACCTACGAGCAGTACTTC. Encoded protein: CASSLEAETYEQYF.

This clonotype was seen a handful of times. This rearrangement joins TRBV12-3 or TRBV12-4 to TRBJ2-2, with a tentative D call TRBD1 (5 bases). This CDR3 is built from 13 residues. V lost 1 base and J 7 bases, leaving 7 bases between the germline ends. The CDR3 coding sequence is TGTGCCAGCAGTTTAGAAGGGGTCGGGGAGCTGTTTTTT. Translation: CASSLEGVGELFF.